The rows below give T cell receptor beta chains drawn from one sample of a study of long-term antiretroviral therapy in people with HIV. This table comes from immunoSEQ multiplex PCR, and its TCRdb copy is limited to in-frame clones, with some not included. The repertoire consists of more than 15,000 clones, with roughly 80% occurring once and the leading ten covering less than 14%. The input for sequencing was unsorted PBMCs, taken 2.3 years after starting antiretroviral therapy. These receptor sequences come from a woman between 40 and 55 years old with HIV. CDR3s include the opening cysteine and the closing phenylalanine or tryptophan. The D gene is left open where the match is weak. Size tells how often a clone was seen (once, few, many) or the class of an expanded clone, and some rows leave it out.

clone_size: -; d_call: -; v_call: TRBV19; j_call: TRBJ2-1; cdr3_nt: TGTGCCAGTAGTAAGAGGGACTTCTACAATGAGCAGTTCTTC; cdr3_aa: CASSKRDFYNEQFF
clone_size: -; d_call: TRBD1; v_call: TRBV10-3; j_call: TRBJ1-1; cdr3_nt: TGTGCCGCGGGGACAGGAATGAACACTGAAGCTTTCTTT; cdr3_aa: CAAGTGMNTEAFF
clone_size: -; d_call: TRBD2; v_call: TRBV7-9; j_call: TRBJ2-1; cdr3_nt: TGTGCCAGCAGCGCCACTAGCGGGGGGATCTCCTACAATGAGCAGTTCTTC; cdr3_aa: CASSATSGGISYNEQFF
clone_size: -; d_call: -; v_call: TRBV10-1; j_call: TRBJ2-3; cdr3_nt: TGCGCCAGCAGCTGGGACCCGGCGTCTAGCACAGATACGCAGTATTTT; cdr3_aa: CASSWDPASSTDTQYF
clone_size: -; d_call: TRBD1; v_call: TRBV7-2; j_call: TRBJ1-1; cdr3_nt: TGTGCCACGGTGACAGGGGGGATGAACACTGAAGCTTTCTTT; cdr3_aa: CATVTGGMNTEAFF
clone_size: -; d_call: -; v_call: TRBV6-6; j_call: TRBJ1-3; cdr3_nt: TGTGCCAGCAGTTACTGGGCAGGCCCCTCTGGAAACACCATATATTTT; cdr3_aa: CASSYWAGPSGNTIYF
clone_size: -; d_call: -; v_call: TRBV7-9; j_call: TRBJ1-2; cdr3_nt: TGTGCCAGCAGCTTAGGTACTAACTATGGCTACACCTTC; cdr3_aa: CASSLGTNYGYTF
clone_size: -; d_call: -; v_call: TRBV11-2; j_call: TRBJ1-5; cdr3_nt: TGTGCCAGCGGGATTGGGAGGAATCAGCCCCAGCATTTT; cdr3_aa: CASGIGRNQPQHF
clone_size: -; d_call: -; v_call: TRBV19; j_call: TRBJ1-5; cdr3_nt: TGTGCCAGTAGTATAGGGACGGGAGGCAATCAGCCCCAGCATTTT; cdr3_aa: CASSIGTGGNQPQHF
clone_size: -; d_call: -; v_call: TRBV5-1; j_call: TRBJ1-1; cdr3_nt: TGCGCCAGCAGCTCAGGAGGGGGTGGCACTGAAGCTTTCTTT; cdr3_aa: CASSSGGGGTEAFF
clone_size: -; d_call: TRBD1; v_call: TRBV6-6; j_call: TRBJ1-1; cdr3_nt: TGTGCCAGCAGTTACGCAGGGGGCCGCACTGAAGCTTTCTTT; cdr3_aa: CASSYAGGRTEAFF
clone_size: -; d_call: -; v_call: TRBV14; j_call: TRBJ2-7; cdr3_nt: TGTGCCAGCAGCCAAGACAGGGAGAGTAGAAACGAGCAGTACTTC; cdr3_aa: CASSQDRESRNEQYF
clone_size: -; d_call: -; v_call: TRBV5-4; j_call: TRBJ2-7; cdr3_nt: TGTGCCAGCAGCTTGTCGGCCTTCTCCTACGAGCAGTACTTC; cdr3_aa: CASSLSAFSYEQYF
clone_size: -; d_call: TRBD2; v_call: TRBV7-2; j_call: TRBJ2-7; cdr3_nt: TGTGCCAGCAGCTCTCGGGCTAGCGGGGGAACCTACCCCTACGAGCAGTACTTC; cdr3_aa: CASSSRASGGTYPYEQYF
clone_size: -; d_call: -; v_call: TRBV10-1; j_call: TRBJ2-1; cdr3_nt: TGCGCCAGCAGTGAGCCGGATAAGGATGAGCAGTTCTTC; cdr3_aa: CASSEPDKDEQFF
clone_size: -; d_call: TRBD1; v_call: TRBV19; j_call: TRBJ2-1; cdr3_nt: TGTGCCAGTAGTCCCCAGGGGGGGACAGGGAATGAGCAGTTCTTC; cdr3_aa: CASSPQGGTGNEQFF
clone_size: once; d_call: -; v_call: TRBV5-1; j_call: TRBJ2-1; cdr3_nt: TGCGCCAGCAGCCCGGAAACACCGTTGAATGAGCAGTTCTTC; cdr3_aa: CASSPETPLNEQFF
clone_size: -; d_call: TRBD1; v_call: TRBV5-1; j_call: TRBJ2-7; cdr3_nt: TGCGCCAGCAGCTTGGGGACAGGCCCCTACGAGCAGTACTTC; cdr3_aa: CASSLGTGPYEQYF
clone_size: -; d_call: TRBD2; v_call: TRBV7-9; j_call: TRBJ2-7; cdr3_nt: TGTGCCAGCAGCTTACCGACTAGCGGGGGCTACGAGCAGTACTTC; cdr3_aa: CASSLPTSGGYEQYF
clone_size: -; d_call: TRBD1; v_call: TRBV5-4; j_call: TRBJ2-7; cdr3_nt: TGTGCCAGCAGCTCCACTAGGACAGGGCGTGAGCAGTACTTC; cdr3_aa: CASSSTRTGREQYF
clone_size: few; d_call: -; v_call: TRBV30; j_call: TRBJ2-7; cdr3_nt: TGTGCCTGGAGTCTTACAGGCCTGTCCGAGCAGTACTTC; cdr3_aa: CAWSLTGLSEQYF
clone_size: -; d_call: -; v_call: TRBV6-5; j_call: TRBJ1-4; cdr3_nt: TGTGCCAGCGGCCAGACCGCAACTAATGAAAAACTGTTTTTT; cdr3_aa: CASGQTATNEKLFF
clone_size: -; d_call: TRBD1; v_call: TRBV9; j_call: TRBJ1-3; cdr3_nt: TGTGCCAGCAGCGTAGACGCAGGGGGCAGAAACACCATATATTTT; cdr3_aa: CASSVDAGGRNTIYF
clone_size: -; d_call: -; v_call: TRBV10-1; j_call: TRBJ2-2; cdr3_nt: TGCGCCAGCAGTGACCAGTCGGTTAACACCGGGGAGCTGTTTTTT; cdr3_aa: CASSDQSVNTGELFF
clone_size: -; d_call: TRBD1; v_call: TRBV18; j_call: TRBJ1-3; cdr3_nt: TGTGCCAGCTCCCTCAGGGACGGACAGGGAAGAAACACCATATATTTT; cdr3_aa: CASSLRDGQGRNTIYF
clone_size: -; d_call: TRBD1; v_call: TRBV4-1; j_call: TRBJ1-2; cdr3_nt: TGCGCCAGCAGCCAAGTCCTCGTAGGGGACAGGGGGCTTCGGGAGTATGGCTACACCTTC; cdr3_aa: CASSQVLVGDRGLREYGYTF
clone_size: once; d_call: TRBD1; v_call: TRBV15; j_call: TRBJ1-1; cdr3_nt: TGTGCCACCAGCAGAGATCAGGGGGTGAACTCTGAAGCTTTCTTT; cdr3_aa: CATSRDQGVNSEAFF
clone_size: once; d_call: -; v_call: TRBV11-2; j_call: TRBJ2-3; cdr3_nt: TGTGCCAGCAGCTTACTCATCAGGCCCGAAAGCACAGATACGCAGTATTTT; cdr3_aa: CASSLLIRPESTDTQYF
clone_size: medium-sized; d_call: -; v_call: TRBV27; j_call: TRBJ2-7; cdr3_nt: TGTGCCAGCAGTAGAGGGGGGTATTACGAGCAGTACTTC; cdr3_aa: CASSRGGYYEQYF
clone_size: -; d_call: TRBD1; v_call: TRBV5-1; j_call: TRBJ1-2; cdr3_nt: TGCGCCAGCAGCCCACAGGGGAAAGATGGCTACACCTTC; cdr3_aa: CASSPQGKDGYTF
clone_size: -; d_call: -; v_call: TRBV9; j_call: TRBJ2-1; cdr3_nt: TGTGCCAGCAGCGACGGAAGTAGCTCCTACAATGAGCAGTTCTTC; cdr3_aa: CASSDGSSSYNEQFF
clone_size: once; d_call: -; v_call: TRBV12-1; j_call: TRBJ2-6; cdr3_nt: TGTGCCAGCAGCATAGGACAAAGTCGGGCCAACGTCCTGACTTTC; cdr3_aa: CASSIGQSRANVLTF
clone_size: few; d_call: -; v_call: TRBV7-9; j_call: TRBJ2-1; cdr3_nt: TGTGCCAGCAGCTTCCGTTACAATGAGCAGTTCTTC; cdr3_aa: CASSFRYNEQFF
clone_size: -; d_call: -; v_call: TRBV6-6; j_call: TRBJ1-1; cdr3_nt: TGTGCCAGCAGTTACTCCGGGACGGCTGAAGCTTTCTTT; cdr3_aa: CASSYSGTAEAFF
clone_size: -; d_call: TRBD1; v_call: TRBV30; j_call: TRBJ2-7; cdr3_nt: TGTGCCTGGAGTGACGGGACAGGGATCAACGAGCAGTACTTC; cdr3_aa: CAWSDGTGINEQYF
clone_size: -; d_call: -; v_call: TRBV5-6; j_call: TRBJ2-1; cdr3_nt: TGTGCCAGCAGCTTCGGGTACAATGAGCAGTTCTTC; cdr3_aa: CASSFGYNEQFF
clone_size: -; d_call: TRBD2; v_call: TRBV11-2; j_call: TRBJ2-1; cdr3_nt: TGTGCTACACTAGCGGGCTACAATGAGCAGTTCTTC; cdr3_aa: CATLAGYNEQFF
clone_size: -; d_call: -; v_call: TRBV4-1; j_call: TRBJ2-4; cdr3_nt: TGCGCCAGCAGCCAAGATCCGGCAGGCTTCATTCAGTACTTC; cdr3_aa: CASSQDPAGFIQYF
clone_size: -; d_call: TRBD1; v_call: TRBV19; j_call: TRBJ2-1; cdr3_nt: TGTGCCAGTAGTCCAGGGACCAGGGGGTACAATGAGCAGTTCTTC; cdr3_aa: CASSPGTRGYNEQFF
clone_size: -; d_call: -; v_call: TRBV7-8; j_call: TRBJ2-3; cdr3_nt: TGTGCCAGCAGCGACGGAGATACGCAGTATTTT; cdr3_aa: CASSDGDTQYF
clone_size: -; d_call: TRBD2; v_call: TRBV30; j_call: TRBJ2-1; cdr3_nt: TGTGCCGCGACGTTAGCGGGAGTAAACAATGAGCAGTTCTTC; cdr3_aa: CAATLAGVNNEQFF
clone_size: few; d_call: TRBD1; v_call: TRBV7-9; j_call: TRBJ1-2; cdr3_nt: TGTGCCAGCAGCCCAGGGGGCAGGGGCTACACCTTC; cdr3_aa: CASSPGGRGYTF
clone_size: few; d_call: -; v_call: TRBV9; j_call: TRBJ1-4; cdr3_nt: TGTGCCAGCAGCGTAGTGGCAGGGCCCGACGAAAAACTGTTTTTT; cdr3_aa: CASSVVAGPDEKLFF
clone_size: few; d_call: -; v_call: TRBV7-2; j_call: TRBJ2-2; cdr3_nt: TGTGCCAGTCCCCTCCCGACCGGGGAGCTGTTTTTT; cdr3_aa: CASPLPTGELFF
clone_size: -; d_call: -; v_call: TRBV6-1; j_call: TRBJ1-2; cdr3_nt: TGTGCCAGCAGAAGACAGTTAGACTATGGCTACACCTTC; cdr3_aa: CASRRQLDYGYTF
clone_size: -; d_call: -; v_call: TRBV9; j_call: TRBJ2-2; cdr3_nt: TGTGCCAGCAGCGGCAGGGGAGCGGGCACCGGGGAGCTGTTTTTT; cdr3_aa: CASSGRGAGTGELFF
clone_size: -; d_call: -; v_call: TRBV4-2; j_call: TRBJ2-3; cdr3_nt: TGTGCCAGCAGCCAAGACGTAGGGACTTATGCGCAGTATTTT; cdr3_aa: CASSQDVGTYAQYF
clone_size: -; d_call: -; v_call: TRBV5-8; j_call: TRBJ2-7; cdr3_nt: TGTGCCAGCAGCTTCCGGACCTACGAGCAGTACTTC; cdr3_aa: CASSFRTYEQYF
clone_size: -; d_call: TRBD1; v_call: TRBV5-4; j_call: TRBJ2-7; cdr3_nt: TGTGCCAGCAGTCGTGGTGGGGACAGTGTGTACGAGCAGTACTTC; cdr3_aa: CASSRGGDSVYEQYF
clone_size: -; d_call: -; v_call: TRBV11-3; j_call: TRBJ2-3; cdr3_nt: TGTGCCAGCAGCTTATTTGGAGATACGCAGTATTTT; cdr3_aa: CASSLFGDTQYF
clone_size: -; d_call: TRBD1; v_call: TRBV6-6; j_call: TRBJ2-7; cdr3_nt: TGTGCCAGCAGTTCCGGGACAGGGTTCGAGCAGTACTTC; cdr3_aa: CASSSGTGFEQYF
clone_size: -; d_call: -; v_call: TRBV7-8; j_call: TRBJ1-1; cdr3_nt: TGTGCCAGCAGCTTAGAGACTTTCGGCATGAACACTGAAGCTTTCTTT; cdr3_aa: CASSLETFGMNTEAFF
clone_size: once; d_call: -; v_call: TRBV29-1; j_call: TRBJ1-5; cdr3_nt: TGCAGCGTTGTATGGGGGAATCAGCCCCAGCATTTT; cdr3_aa: CSVVWGNQPQHF
clone_size: -; d_call: -; v_call: TRBV9; j_call: TRBJ1-3; cdr3_nt: TGTGCCAGCAGCGTAGGCGACTCTGGAAACACCATATATTTT; cdr3_aa: CASSVGDSGNTIYF
clone_size: -; d_call: -; v_call: TRBV27; j_call: TRBJ2-1; cdr3_nt: TGTGCCAGCAGTTACTTTGGGGTCCAGGGCGACAATGAGCAGTTCTTC; cdr3_aa: CASSYFGVQGDNEQFF
clone_size: once; d_call: -; v_call: TRBV4-1; j_call: TRBJ1-2; cdr3_nt: TGCGCCAGCAGCCAAGACCACATCTATGGCTACACCTTC; cdr3_aa: CASSQDHIYGYTF
clone_size: -; d_call: -; v_call: TRBV25-1; j_call: TRBJ2-7; cdr3_nt: TGTGCCAGCAGTCTCTCGGGAGAGCAGTACTTC; cdr3_aa: CASSLSGEQYF
clone_size: -; d_call: TRBD2; v_call: TRBV5-4; j_call: TRBJ2-5; cdr3_nt: TGTGCCAGCAGCCCCCTAGCGGCTCAAGAGACCCAGTACTTC; cdr3_aa: CASSPLAAQETQYF